The present entry profiles one T cell receptor beta chain with its context. This record belongs to a study of blood T cell repertoires in COVID-19. Across the whole study: Acute and convalescent COVID-19 specimens originated in the United States, Italy and Spain. In each case, the material was cDNA or gDNA derived from T cells, B-cell-depleted T cells, or PBMCs.

In the study's own analysis: From reference gene primer amplification, estimates of nucleated cell counts were derived. Assay: immunoSEQ multiplex PCR; the TCRdb copy retains only in-frame clones and omits some. D and trimming were read from the DNA, whereas the V and J calls and clone size are those reported in that table. Here the sample spans some 150,000 clones, about 80% being singletons. Sequencing input: peripheral blood. The clonotype comes from a human donor in a cohort sampled during active COVID-19.

CDR3 DNA: TGTGCCAGCAGCGAGGGACTAGCGGTCTACGAGCAGTACTTC. Its protein product is CASSEGLAVYEQYF. The chain carries TRBV5-4 and TRBJ2-7; 11 nucleotides line up with TRBD2. The germline CDR1 and CDR2 sequences are SGHNT and YYREEE (reference sequence). V lost 4 bases to trimming and J lost 3 bases; unmatched junction nucleotides: 3. The length of the CDR3 is 14 residues.